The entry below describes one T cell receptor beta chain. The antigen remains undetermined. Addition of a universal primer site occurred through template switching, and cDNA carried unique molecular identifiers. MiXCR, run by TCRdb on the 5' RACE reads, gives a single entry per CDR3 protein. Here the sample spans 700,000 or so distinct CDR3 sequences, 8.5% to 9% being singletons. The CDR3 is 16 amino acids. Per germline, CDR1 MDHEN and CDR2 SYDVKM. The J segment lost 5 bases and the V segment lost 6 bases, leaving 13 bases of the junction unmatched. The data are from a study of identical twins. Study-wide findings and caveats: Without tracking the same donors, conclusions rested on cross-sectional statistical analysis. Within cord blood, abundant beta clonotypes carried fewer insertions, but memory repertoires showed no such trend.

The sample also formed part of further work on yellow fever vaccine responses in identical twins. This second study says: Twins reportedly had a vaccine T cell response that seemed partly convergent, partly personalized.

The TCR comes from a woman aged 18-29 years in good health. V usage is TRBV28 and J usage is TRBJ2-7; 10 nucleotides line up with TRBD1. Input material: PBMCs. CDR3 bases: TGTGCCAGCAGCTCCACTGGAGGACAGGGGGGCCACGAGCAGTACTTC. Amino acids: CASSSTGGQGGHEQYF.